This T cell receptor beta chain was observed in a study of blood T cell repertoires in COVID-19. About the research overall: From T cells, B-cell-depleted T cells, or PBMCs came the material, which was cDNA or gDNA.

The V end was cut by 0 bases, the J end by 0 bases, with 11 bases between. The CDR3 length is 15 residues. Germline V gene sequence: CDR1 SQVTM, CDR2 ANQGSEA. Clones were sequenced by immunoSEQ multiplex PCR, and TCRdb holds only the in-frame ones, with some missing. The sample holds some 240,000 clones, 65% to 90% seen once. The J gene is TRBJ1-2, the V gene TRBV29-1, with D unresolved. The clonotype was recovered from a woman in her seventies with COVID-19, enrolled during active disease. What was sequenced was peripheral blood. CDR3 amino acids: CSVEDPKRANYGYTF. Here the CDR3 DNA reads TGCAGCGTTGAAGATCCCAAGCGAGCTAACTATGGCTACACCTTC.